This T cell receptor (beta chain) was recovered during a study of T cell repertoires in cytomegalovirus infection. The wider study: From public TCR beta signatures came an indication of both CMV infection and matching HLA type.

This clonotype was counted at least ten times. Its antigen is as yet unknown. General study points: The ex vivo response was dominated by HLA-C-restricted CMV-specific TCR beta clonotypes.

The CDR3 is made up of 16 amino acids. Per germline, CDR1 MNHEY and CDR2 SVGAGI. Deletions cut 0 bases from V and 0 bases from J, with 12 bases between. Via MiXCR, TCRdb re-called the reads, giving one row per CDR3 protein. The sample includes approximately 260,000 distinct CDR3 sequences, about 20% seen only once; the top ten take around 20%. The source was cultured PBMCs, collected from culture after CMV antigen stimulation. The sequence was obtained from a human donor in good health (CMV status not recorded). Some clones in this sample may be carry-over from other donors' samples. The J gene is TRBJ2-7, the V gene TRBV6-5, with a possible D match to TRBD1 (5 bases). CDR3 nucleotide sequence: TGTGCCAGCAGTTACTCACCAGGGTACGTCTCCTACGAGCAGTACTTC. Protein product: CASSYSPGYVSYEQYF.